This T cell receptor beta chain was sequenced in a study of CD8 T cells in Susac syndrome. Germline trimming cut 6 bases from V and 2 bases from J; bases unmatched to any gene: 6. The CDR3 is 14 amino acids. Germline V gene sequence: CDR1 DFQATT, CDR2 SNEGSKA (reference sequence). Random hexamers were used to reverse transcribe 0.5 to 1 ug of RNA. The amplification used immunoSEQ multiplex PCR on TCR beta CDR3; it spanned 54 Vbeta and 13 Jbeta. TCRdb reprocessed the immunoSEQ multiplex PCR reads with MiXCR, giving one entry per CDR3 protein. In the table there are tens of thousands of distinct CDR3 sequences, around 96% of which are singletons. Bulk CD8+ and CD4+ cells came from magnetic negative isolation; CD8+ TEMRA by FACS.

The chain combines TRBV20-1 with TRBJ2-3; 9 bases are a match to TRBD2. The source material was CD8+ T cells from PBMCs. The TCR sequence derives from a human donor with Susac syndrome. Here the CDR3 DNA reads TGCAGTGCCCCGGGACTAGCTTACACAGATACGCAGTATTTT. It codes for CSAPGLAYTDTQYF.